The rows below give T cell receptor beta chains drawn from one sample of a study of human T cells and chemical hapten exposure. TCRdb passed the RACE reads through MiXCR, listing each CDR3 protein once. This table holds about 46,000 distinct CDR3 sequences, roughly 4.5% found once. Sample: whole blood. These receptor sequences come from a female donor in good health. Some clones in this sample may be carry-over from other donors' samples. Each CDR3 is given with its conserved first and last residue. Each record gives: clone size, J gene, D gene, V gene, CDR3 protein, CDR3 DNA. D genes are given only for firm matches. Clone size is given for some rows only: seen once, a few or many times, or a class if the clone is expanded.

abundance: many
j_gene: TRBJ1-2
d_gene: .
v_gene: TRBV5-8
CDR3aa: CASSVYRTSLYGYTF
CDR3nt: TGTGCCAGCAGCGTCTACAGGACTTCCCTCTATGGCTACACCTTC

abundance: many
j_gene: TRBJ2-1
d_gene: TRBD2
v_gene: TRBV3-1
CDR3aa: CASSQAGGLNEQFF
CDR3nt: TGTGCCAGCAGCCAAGCGGGGGGGTTAAATGAGCAGTTCTTC

abundance: many
j_gene: TRBJ1-1
d_gene: .
v_gene: TRBV6-6
CDR3aa: CASVPTVLNTEAFF
CDR3nt: TGTGCCAGCGTACCGACAGTCCTGAACACTGAAGCTTTCTTT

abundance: many
j_gene: TRBJ2-3
d_gene: .
v_gene: TRBV5-1
CDR3aa: CASSLVAGTYTDTQYF
CDR3nt: TGCGCCAGCAGCTTGGTTGCGGGGACTTACACAGATACGCAGTATTTT

abundance: many
j_gene: TRBJ2-7
d_gene: TRBD2
v_gene: TRBV7-9
CDR3aa: CASSPLTSISEQYF
CDR3nt: TGTGCCAGCAGCCCCCTGACTAGCATCTCCGAGCAGTACTTC

abundance: many
j_gene: TRBJ2-3
d_gene: .
v_gene: TRBV4-3
CDR3aa: CASSQDFGTDTQYF
CDR3nt: TGCGCCAGCAGCCAAGACTTTGGCACAGATACGCAGTATTTT

abundance: many
j_gene: TRBJ2-3
d_gene: TRBD2
v_gene: TRBV6-5
CDR3aa: CASSRLAGPTDTQYF
CDR3nt: TGTGCCAGCAGCCGCCTAGCGGGGCCCACAGATACGCAGTATTTT

abundance: .
j_gene: TRBJ1-1
d_gene: TRBD1
v_gene: TRBV7-3
CDR3aa: CASRQTGAENTEAFF
CDR3nt: TGTGCCAGCAGACAAACAGGGGCTGAGAACACTGAAGCTTTCTTT

abundance: many
j_gene: TRBJ2-1
d_gene: .
v_gene: TRBV18
CDR3aa: CASSPRGGEQFF
CDR3nt: TGTGCCAGCTCACCAAGGGGGGGTGAGCAGTTCTTC

abundance: many
j_gene: TRBJ1-4
d_gene: .
v_gene: TRBV12-3/TRBV12-4
CDR3aa: CASSLLGGFGKLFF
CDR3nt: TGTGCCAGCAGTTTGCTGGGGGGATTCGGAAAACTGTTTTTT

abundance: many
j_gene: TRBJ1-1
d_gene: .
v_gene: TRBV29-1
CDR3aa: CSVGRNTEAFF
CDR3nt: TGCAGCGTCGGCCGCAACACTGAAGCTTTCTTT

abundance: many
j_gene: TRBJ2-3
d_gene: .
v_gene: TRBV5-1
CDR3aa: CASSLLQRGDTDTQYF
CDR3nt: TGCGCCAGCAGCTTACTACAGAGGGGAGACACAGATACGCAGTATTTT

abundance: few
j_gene: TRBJ1-2
d_gene: .
v_gene: TRBV6-6
CDR3aa: CASSYSGSGEVDYGYTF
CDR3nt: TGTGCCAGCAGTTACTCAGGATCAGGGGAAGTCGACTATGGCTACACCTTC

abundance: few
j_gene: TRBJ2-1
d_gene: .
v_gene: TRBV5-1
CDR3aa: CASSLVMNEQFF
CDR3nt: TGCGCCAGCAGCTTGGTGATGAATGAGCAGTTCTTC

abundance: many
j_gene: TRBJ2-3
d_gene: .
v_gene: TRBV7-2
CDR3aa: CASSPRTDSTDTQYF
CDR3nt: TGTGCCAGCAGCCCCCGGACAGACAGCACAGATACGCAGTATTTT

abundance: many
j_gene: TRBJ1-3
d_gene: .
v_gene: TRBV20-1
CDR3aa: CSAGIPGTSYNSGNTIYF
CDR3nt: TGCAGTGCTGGGATACCCGGGACATCATATAACTCTGGAAACACCATATATTTT

abundance: many
j_gene: TRBJ1-5
d_gene: .
v_gene: TRBV5-5
CDR3aa: CASSLTEAMGNQPQHF
CDR3nt: TGTGCCAGCAGCTTAACCGAGGCAATGGGCAATCAGCCCCAGCATTTT

abundance: many
j_gene: TRBJ2-4
d_gene: .
v_gene: TRBV13
CDR3aa: CASSSTGGQNIQYF
CDR3nt: TGTGCCAGCAGCTCAACGGGCGGACAAAACATTCAGTACTTC

abundance: many
j_gene: TRBJ2-5
d_gene: TRBD1
v_gene: TRBV3-1
CDR3aa: CASSQDTGTGEETQYF
CDR3nt: TGTGCCAGCAGCCAGGATACCGGGACAGGGGAAGAGACCCAGTACTTC

abundance: many
j_gene: TRBJ1-5
d_gene: .
v_gene: TRBV18
CDR3aa: CASSPPPGGTNQPQHF
CDR3nt: TGTGCCAGCTCACCACCTCCCGGGGGCACAAATCAGCCCCAGCATTTT

abundance: .
j_gene: TRBJ1-1
d_gene: .
v_gene: TRBV6-5
CDR3aa: CASSYSERACTEAFF
CDR3nt: TGTGCCAGCAGTTACTCAGAGAGGGCTTGTACTGAAGCTTTCTTT

abundance: many
j_gene: TRBJ2-7
d_gene: .
v_gene: TRBV7-2
CDR3aa: CASSSSPGYEQYF
CDR3nt: .

abundance: many
j_gene: TRBJ1-2
d_gene: .
v_gene: TRBV6-5
CDR3aa: CASSYQGIAYGYTF
CDR3nt: TGTGCCAGCAGTTACCAGGGAATTGCGTATGGCTACACCTTC

abundance: many
j_gene: TRBJ1-5
d_gene: .
v_gene: TRBV6-2/TRBV6-3
CDR3aa: CASSYRAGNQPQHF
CDR3nt: TGTGCCAGCAGTTACAGGGCAGGCAATCAGCCCCAGCATTTT

abundance: many
j_gene: TRBJ1-5
d_gene: TRBD1
v_gene: TRBV7-9
CDR3aa: CASRPKKDRGKANQPQHF
CDR3nt: TGTGCCAGCAGACCTAAAAAAGACAGGGGAAAGGCCAATCAGCCCCAGCATTTT

abundance: many
j_gene: TRBJ2-7
d_gene: .
v_gene: TRBV25-1
CDR3aa: CASSADRDASYEQYF
CDR3nt: TGTGCCAGCAGTGCAGACAGAGACGCATCCTACGAGCAGTACTTC

abundance: many
j_gene: TRBJ1-1
d_gene: .
v_gene: TRBV4-3
CDR3aa: CASSRARQENEAFF
CDR3nt: TGCGCCAGCAGCCGAGCACGACAGGAAAATGAAGCTTTCTTT

abundance: many
j_gene: TRBJ2-1
d_gene: TRBD2
v_gene: TRBV12-3/TRBV12-4
CDR3aa: CASSLEGGGYNEQFF
CDR3nt: TGTGCCAGCAGTTTAGAGGGCGGGGGTTACAATGAGCAGTTCTTC

abundance: many
j_gene: TRBJ2-3
d_gene: .
v_gene: TRBV4-3
CDR3aa: CASSQGLTGPRTDTQYF
CDR3nt: TGCGCCAGCAGCCAAGGCTTAACAGGGCCTCGCACAGATACGCAGTATTTT

abundance: many
j_gene: TRBJ1-3
d_gene: TRBD1
v_gene: TRBV25-1
CDR3aa: CASNTSGGRRGGSPIYF
CDR3nt: TGTGCCAGCAACACCTCAGGGGGCAGGCGGGGCGGGAGCCCCATATATTTT

abundance: .
j_gene: TRBJ1-1
d_gene: .
v_gene: TRBV28
CDR3aa: CASSLKRQGKPEAFF
CDR3nt: TGTGCCAGCAGTTTAAAGAGGCAGGGGAAGCCTGAAGCTTTCTTT

abundance: many
j_gene: TRBJ1-2
d_gene: .
v_gene: TRBV6-5
CDR3aa: CASSYRTANYGYTF
CDR3nt: TGTGCCAGCAGTTACAGGACGGCTAACTATGGCTACACCTTC

abundance: few
j_gene: TRBJ1-4
d_gene: TRBD1
v_gene: TRBV4-2
CDR3aa: CASSQDGDRGGEKLFF
CDR3nt: TGTGCCAGCAGCCAAGATGGGGACAGGGGCGGTGAAAAACTGTTTTTT

abundance: many
j_gene: TRBJ1-5
d_gene: .
v_gene: TRBV2
CDR3aa: CASSVRGNQPQHF
CDR3nt: TGTGCCAGCAGTGTACGGGGGAACCAGCCCCAGCATTTT

abundance: .
j_gene: TRBJ2-5
d_gene: .
v_gene: TRBV6-2/TRBV6-3
CDR3aa: CASSYSIARPGRPKETQYF
CDR3nt: TGTGCCAGCAGTTACTCGATTGCCCGCCCGGGACGTCCTAAAGAGACCCAGTACTTC

abundance: many
j_gene: TRBJ2-1
d_gene: .
v_gene: TRBV3-1
CDR3aa: CASSQDPGLLGFYNEQFF
CDR3nt: TGTGCCAGCAGCCAAGATCCCGGTCTTTTAGGCTTTTACAATGAGCAGTTCTTC

abundance: few
j_gene: TRBJ2-1
d_gene: .
v_gene: TRBV10-3
CDR3aa: CAISESATNEQFF
CDR3nt: TGTGCCATCAGTGAGTCGGCTACCAATGAGCAGTTCTTC

abundance: many
j_gene: TRBJ1-2
d_gene: TRBD1
v_gene: TRBV12-3/TRBV12-4
CDR3aa: CASSWTGSNYGYTF
CDR3nt: TGTGCCAGCAGTTGGACAGGGAGTAACTATGGCTACACCTTC